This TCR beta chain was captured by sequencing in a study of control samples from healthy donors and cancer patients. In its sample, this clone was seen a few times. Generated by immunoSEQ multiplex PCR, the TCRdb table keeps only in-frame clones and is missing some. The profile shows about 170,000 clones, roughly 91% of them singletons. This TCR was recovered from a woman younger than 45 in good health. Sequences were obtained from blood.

In nucleotides, the CDR3 is TGTGCCAGCAGCTTGATTGGGGTTGACACTGAAGCTTTCTTT. Protein sequence: CASSLIGVDTEAFF. This chain uses TRBV5-5 with TRBJ1-1; D ambiguous. Trimming stripped 1 base from V and 3 bases from J, with 10 bases between. CDR3 length equals 14 residues. In germline, CDR1 is SGHKS, CDR2 YYEKEE (reference sequence).